Shown below are 21 T cell receptor beta chains from a single sample sequenced in a study of blood T cell repertoires in COVID-19. This table comes from immunoSEQ multiplex PCR, and its TCRdb copy is limited to in-frame clones, with some not included. The repertoire holds 200,000 to 300,000 clones, with about 70% as singletons. Sequenced input: peripheral blood. The receptors come from a woman older than 75 with acute or convalescent COVID-19.

V is TRBV6-5 and J is TRBJ1-2; D is unresolved. Germline assignment: CDR1 MNHEY and CDR2 SVGAGI. The CDR3 has 14 residues. Trimming pared 2 bases from V and 5 bases from J, leaving 12 bases between. CDR3 in DNA: TGTGCCAGCAGTTACGGTCCCGGAGGATATGGCTACACCTTC. Protein product: CASSYGPGGYGYTF.

V usage is TRBV6-5 and J usage is TRBJ1-1; 7 positions match TRBD1. The CDR3 length is 14 residues. The ends lost 6 bases at V and 1 base at J; junction bases unmatched: 5. Germline CDR1 and CDR2: MNHEY and SVGAGI. CDR3 in DNA: TGTGCCAGCAGCTCCCGGACAGGGAACACTGAAGCTTTCTTT. Amino acid sequence: CASSSRTGNTEAFF.

This clone was seen a few times. The genes are TRBV20-1 and TRBJ1-3; no clear D gene. Germline CDR1 is DFQATT and CDR2 is SNEGSKA (reference sequence). V was cut by 5 bases and J by 4 bases, with 6 bases left in between. The CDR3 contains 11 residues. The CDR3 region is CSAERGNTIYF. CDR3 in DNA: TGCAGTGCTGAACGGGGAAACACCATATATTTT.

The chain uses TRBV19 and TRBJ1-3; D not certain. V lost 3 bases and J 7 bases, leaving 10 bases between the germline ends. CDR3 size: 13 residues. Germline V gene lookup returns CDR1 LNHDA and CDR2 SQIVND (reference sequence). The CDR3 nucleotides are TGTGCCAGTAGTATCCAGGTTGGGAACACCATATATTTT. It codes for CASSIQVGNTIYF.

CDR3 sequence: CASSYSGGGYQAFF. The CDR3 region has the DNA TGTGCCAGCAGTTACAGCGGGGGAGGATACCAAGCTTTCTTT. The rearrangement joins TRBV6-5 to TRBJ1-1; TRBD1 is a possible D gene (5 bases). The CDR3 has 14 residues. The germline CDR1 and CDR2 sequences are MNHEY and SVGAGI. The V gene lost 2 bases and the J gene lost 9 bases, with 16 bases spanning the gap.

The chain recombines TRBV5-6 with TRBJ2-1; possibly TRBD2 for D (6 bases). The ends were cut back, 4 bases at V and 0 bases at J, with 17 bases in the middle. The CDR3 consists of 17 residues. Germline V gene sequence: CDR1 SGHDT, CDR2 YYEEEE. The CDR3 bases are TGTGCCAGCAGCCCCGGAGGGAGCGCCAGCTCCTACAATGAGCAGTTCTTC. This encodes CASSPGGSASSYNEQFF.

This sequence joins TRBV7-9 and TRBJ1-3; no reliable D call. V shed 3 bases and J shed 3 bases, with 12 bases lying between them. The CDR3 length is 15 residues. Looked up from germline, CDR1 is SEHNR and CDR2 is FQNEAQ (reference sequence). Written as DNA, the CDR3 is TGTGCCAGCAGCTTCCAAGCAACTAGTGGAAACACCATATATTTT. It specifies CASSFQATSGNTIYF.

The genes are TRBV6-5 and TRBJ2-1; TRBD1 matches at 11 bases. Trimming took 6 bases from V and 2 from J; bases not matched to a gene: 3. Germline-derived CDR1 and CDR2 are MNHEY and SVGAGI. The CDR3 has 15 amino acids. DNA of the CDR3: TGTGCCAGCAGCTGGGGACAGGGGGCCTACAATGAGCAGTTCTTC. Translated: CASSWGQGAYNEQFF.

The chain combines TRBV7-9 with TRBJ1-1; the D gene is possibly TRBD1 (6 bases). Germline CDR1 and CDR2: SEHNR and FQNEAQ (reference sequence). V gave up 5 bases and J gave up 7 bases, with 14 bases separating them. The CDR3 consists of 13 residues. The CDR3 loop is CASSQQGLYEAFF. CDR3 sequence (DNA): TGTGCCAGCAGCCAACAGGGCCTTTATGAAGCTTTCTTT.

CDR3 coding DNA: TGTGCCAGCAGTTACTCGATGACAGGTTCGGGGACCCTCCACTTT. It codes for CASSYSMTGSGTLHF. This chain uses TRBV6-6 with TRBJ1-6; D is possibly TRBD1 (6 bases). This CDR3 is 15 amino acids long. V was shortened by 0 bases and J by 14 bases, with 17 bases between the two germline ends. Germline V gives CDR1 MNHNY, CDR2 SVGAGI (reference sequence).

This chain uses TRBV5-1 with TRBJ2-6, with D possibly matching TRBD1 (5 bases). From germline, CDR1 is SGHRS and CDR2 YFSETQ. The CDR3 totals 15 residues. V was shortened by 4 bases and J by 2 bases, with 10 bases between the two germline ends. The chain's CDR3 is CASSPEGAGANVLTF. CDR3 DNA: TGCGCCAGCAGCCCGGAAGGGGCTGGGGCCAACGTCCTGACTTTC.

V gene TRBV5-1 combines with J gene TRBJ2-1, with 14 bases identical to TRBD2. Germline CDR1 is SGHRS and CDR2 is YFSETQ. The CDR3 is 14 amino acids. With 10 bases clipped from V and 10 bases from J, the junction kept 10 bases outside the gene matches. The CDR3 spells CAGSTGLAGEEQFF. The CDR3 DNA is TGCGCCGGATCGACGGGACTAGCGGGAGAGGAGCAGTTCTTC. Drawing the rest from reference TRBV5-1 and TRBJ2-1, the complete variable domain is KAGVTQTPRYLIKTRGQQVTLSCSPISGHRSVSWYQQTPGQGLQFLFEYFSETQRNKGNFPGRFSGRQFSNSRSEMNVSTLELGDSALYLCAGSTGLAGEEQFFGPGTRLTVL.

The chain combines TRBV20-1 with TRBJ2-1, with D possibly matching TRBD1 (6 bases). The CDR3 contains 18 residues. V was trimmed by 3 bases and J by 5 bases, leaving 26 bases between them. Germline loops: CDR1 DFQATT, CDR2 SNEGSKA (reference sequence). CDR3 in amino acids: CSASQGPPFRDNHNEQFF. In nucleotides, the CDR3 is TGCAGTGCTAGTCAGGGGCCTCCTTTTCGGGACAACCACAATGAGCAGTTCTTC.

The genes are TRBV28 and TRBJ1-6; 9 bases align to TRBD1. With 6 bases clipped from V and 7 bases from J, the junction kept 4 bases outside the gene matches. Germline assignment: CDR1 MDHEN and CDR2 SYDVKM. The CDR3 spans 14 residues. The CDR3 DNA is TGTGCCAGCAGCTTGGGACAGGGAAATTCACCCCTCCACTTT. Translation: CASSLGQGNSPLHF. Drawing the rest from reference TRBV28 and TRBJ1-6, the complete variable domain is DVKVTQSSRYLVKRTGEKVFLECVQDMDHENMFWYRQDPGLGLRLIYFSYDVKMKEKGDIPEGYSVSREKKERFSLILESASTNQTSMYLCASSLGQGNSPLHFGNGTRLTVT.

In regard to this clone: This sample includes further DNA sequences coding for the same CDR3. The V and J genes are TRBV2 and TRBJ1-1; 9 bases are shared with TRBD1. The germline V gene has CDR1 SNHLY and CDR2 FYNNEI. The V gene end was trimmed by 6 bases and the J gene end by 3 bases; junction bases not matched to a gene: 2. The CDR3 contains 13 residues. This CDR3 is CASRGQGYTEAFF. CDR3 sequence (DNA): TGTGCCAGCAGAGGACAGGGGTACACTGAAGCTTTCTTT.

This clone was detected only a few times. The V and J genes are TRBV7-2 and TRBJ2-1; D perhaps matches TRBD1 (5 bases). Per germline, CDR1 SGHTA and CDR2 FQGNSA. Trimming removed 0 bases at V and 9 bases at J, with 15 bases between. The CDR3 consists of 15 residues. This CDR3 reads CASSLAGRDVSEQFF. The CDR3 bases are TGTGCCAGCAGCTTAGCCGGCAGGGATGTGAGTGAGCAGTTCTTC.

Here the CDR3 reads CASTLDREYGYTF. CDR3 sequence (DNA): TGTGCCAGCACCCTCGACAGGGAATATGGCTACACCTTC. The chain employs TRBV6-5 and TRBJ1-2; 7 nucleotides agree with TRBD1. The J segment lost 5 bases and the V segment lost 7 bases, leaving 7 bases of the junction unmatched. Per germline, CDR1 MNHEY and CDR2 SVGAGI. The CDR3 has 13 residues.

This clone appeared once. The chain is built from TRBV3-1 (or the pseudogene TRBV3-2) and TRBJ1-4; the D gene is possibly TRBD1 (5 bases). Trimming took 1 base from V and 10 from J, leaving 19 bases between them. The germline CDR1 and CDR2 sequences are LGHDT and YNNKEL (reference sequence). CDR3 length: 16 amino acids. The CDR3 nucleotides are TGTGCCAGCAGCCAAGGGTCCGTTACGAGGGGAGGAAAACTGTTTTTT. It is translated as CASSQGSVTRGGKLFF.

The rearrangement uses TRBV4-1 and TRBJ1-6; D uncertain. The V end was cut by 0 bases, the J end by 4 bases, with 13 bases between. CDR1 and CDR2 (germline): MGHRA, YSYEKL. The CDR3 is 17 residues long. CDR3 DNA sequence: TGCGCCAGCAGCCAAGAAAATTTTGGGGAGTATAATTCACCCCTCCACTTT. This encodes CASSQENFGEYNSPLHF.

This clone turned up a few times. V usage is TRBV4-2 and J usage is TRBJ1-5; no clear D gene. Trimming cost V 0 bases and J 4 bases, with 10 bases left between them. Germline assignment: CDR1 LGHNA and CDR2 YNFKEQ. This CDR3 is built from 15 residues. The CDR3 sequence is CASSQDLRGNQPQHF. In nucleotides, the CDR3 is TGTGCCAGCAGCCAAGATCTTCGAGGGAATCAGCCCCAGCATTTT.

There are a few counts of this clone. The chain links TRBV24-1 to TRBJ2-1; 10 bases line up with TRBD1. The germline gives CDR1 KGHDR, CDR2 SFDVKD. The CDR3 has 16 amino acids. Trimming removed 4 bases from V and 2 bases from J; junction bases left unmatched: 4. CDR3 nucleotide sequence: TGTGCCACCAGTGACTCCGGGACAGGGGCCTACAATGAGCAGTTCTTC. Its protein product is CATSDSGTGAYNEQFF.